A single sample gave rise to the 17 T cell receptor beta chains below, sequenced in a study of blood T cell repertoires in COVID-19. Data came from immunoSEQ multiplex PCR; TCRdb stores just in-frame clones and leaves some out. The sample contains about 140,000 clones, approximately 88% of which appear only once. The specimen sequenced was peripheral blood. These TCRs come from a human donor in a cohort sampled during active COVID-19.

This chain connects TRBV9 to TRBJ2-3; weak D call: TRBD2 (6 bases). The CDR3 sequence is 15 residues long. The V end was cut by 1 base, the J end by 2 bases, with 11 bases between. Germline lookup yields CDR1 SGDLS and CDR2 YYNGEE. The CDR3 loop is CASSVHLAITDTQYF. CDR3 coding DNA: TGTGCCAGCAGCGTACACCTAGCGATCACAGATACGCAGTATTTT. The variable domain in full, with the rest retrieved from reference TRBV9 and TRBJ2-3, is DSGVTQTPKHLITATGQRVTLRCSPRSGDLSVYWYQQSLDQGLQFLIQYYNGEERAKGNILERFSAQQFPDLHSELNLSSLELGDSALYFCASSVHLAITDTQYFGPGTRLTVL.

In nucleotides, the CDR3 is TGTGCCAGTAGGAGTAGCAATCAGCCCCAGCATTTT. Translating it yields CASRSSNQPQHF. The V call is TRBV19, the J call TRBJ1-5; no clear D gene. Germline CDR1 reads LNHDA; CDR2 reads SQIVND (reference sequence). The CDR3 extends over 12 amino acids. V gave up 6 bases and J gave up 0 bases, with 3 bases separating them.

This rearrangement joins TRBV7-9 to TRBJ2-1; tentative D call: TRBD2 (5 bases). The CDR3 has 14 residues. With 2 bases removed from V and 4 bases from J, the gap between germline ends came to 9 bases. CDR1 and CDR2 (germline): SEHNR, FQNEAQ (reference sequence). CDR3 residues: CASSLKGSYNEQFF. CDR3 nucleotides: TGTGCCAGCAGCTTAAAAGGGAGTTACAATGAGCAGTTCTTC.

The J gene is TRBJ1-1, the V gene TRBV6-5; D is unresolved. V was shortened by 4 bases and J by 3 bases, with 9 bases between the two germline ends. CDR1 and CDR2 from the germline V gene are MNHEY and SVGAGI. This CDR3 is built from 13 residues. CDR3 DNA sequence: TGTGCCAGCAGTTTAGGGCGGGACACTGAAGCTTTCTTT. Amino acid sequence: CASSLGRDTEAFF.

This clone was detected only once. This sequence joins TRBV24-1 and TRBJ1-6; the D is unclear. This CDR3 has 13 residues. Germline V lookup: CDR1 KGHDR, CDR2 SFDVKD. The germline V and J ends were trimmed by 7 bases and 7 bases, with 10 bases remaining between them. CDR3 protein: CATRAGGNSPLHF. The CDR3, as DNA: TGTGCCACCAGGGCCGGCGGGAATTCACCCCTCCACTTT.

The chain is built from TRBV5-1 and TRBJ1-3; 7 positions match TRBD1. The CDR3 extends over 14 amino acids. Germline V gene data show CDR1 as SGHRS and CDR2 as YFSETQ. The junction had 1 base not matched to a gene; V was cut back by 4 bases and J by 0 bases. The CDR3 spells CASSPGGSGNTIYF. CDR3 coding DNA: TGCGCCAGCAGCCCAGGGGGCTCTGGAAACACCATATATTTT.

This clone was seen a handful of times. The chain carries TRBV30 and TRBJ2-3; D possibly corresponds to TRBD2 (6 bases). Germline V gives CDR1 GTSNPN, CDR2 SVGIG (reference sequence). This CDR3 spans 14 amino acids. Trimming cost V 5 bases and J 8 bases, with 20 bases left between them. In nucleotides, the CDR3 is TGTGCCTGGGGTGAACCGGGGACGCGGGGTACGCAGTATTTT. This codes for CAWGEPGTRGTQYF.

The chain couples TRBV7-9 to TRBJ1-2; 11 bases agree with TRBD1. Germline V gene lookup returns CDR1 SEHNR and CDR2 FQNEAQ (reference sequence). Trimming at V came to 6 bases and at J to 5 bases, leaving 5 bases not matched to a gene. The CDR3 consists of 14 residues. This CDR3 is CASSPGTGGYGYTF. CDR3 sequence (DNA): TGTGCCAGCAGTCCCGGGACAGGGGGTTATGGCTACACCTTC.

CDR3 residues: CASSPTRGNYGYTF. The CDR3 DNA reads as TGTGCCAGCAGCCCGACTCGGGGAAACTATGGCTACACCTTC. V usage is TRBV3-1 (or the pseudogene TRBV3-2) and J usage is TRBJ1-2; no definite D call. From germline, CDR1 is LGHDT and CDR2 YNNKEL (reference sequence). Trimming took 4 bases from V and 2 from J, leaving 11 bases between them. This CDR3 contains 14 residues.

The V call is TRBV14, the J call TRBJ2-7, with a tentative D call TRBD1 (6 bases). The CDR3 spans 14 residues. The V gene lost 5 bases and the J gene lost 3 bases, with 14 bases spanning the gap. CDR1 and CDR2 (germline): SGHDN, FVKESK. CDR3 region: CASSSRVGGYEQYF. CDR3 DNA: TGTGCCAGCAGCTCCAGGGTAGGGGGCTACGAGCAGTACTTC.

The chain joins TRBV5-1 to TRBJ2-7, with 9 positions matching TRBD2. The CDR3 extends over 14 amino acids. The germline CDR1 and CDR2 sequences are SGHRS and YFSETQ. Germline trimming cut 3 bases from V and 3 bases from J; bases unmatched to any gene: 4. The chain's CDR3 is CASSSSGARYEQYF. CDR3 bases: TGCGCCAGCAGCTCTAGCGGGGCACGCTACGAGCAGTACTTC.

The chain carries TRBV2 and TRBJ1-2; a weak D match, TRBD1 (5 bases). This CDR3 contains 16 residues. Per the germline V gene, CDR1 is SNHLY and CDR2 is FYNNEI. V was pared by 6 bases and J by 2 bases, with 19 bases between. The CDR3 reads CASSQGSGGVNYGYTF. The CDR3 DNA is TGTGCCAGCAGCCAGGGTAGTGGGGGGGTGAACTATGGCTACACCTTC.

This sequence joins TRBV29-1 and TRBJ2-7, with D possibly matching TRBD1 (5 bases). V was trimmed by 6 bases and J by 9 bases, leaving 12 bases between them. The germline CDR1 and CDR2 sequences are SQVTM and ANQGSEA. The CDR3 has 10 amino acids. DNA for the CDR3: TGCAGCGTCGGACAAAGACCGCAGTACTTC. Translation gives CSVGQRPQYF.

This sequence joins TRBV27 and TRBJ1-2; tentative D call: TRBD1 (6 bases). Looked up from germline, CDR1 is MNHEY and CDR2 is SMNVEV (reference sequence). This CDR3 is 14 amino acids long. The ends were cut back, 6 bases at V and 8 bases at J, with 19 bases in the middle. In nucleotides, the CDR3 is TGTGCCAGCAGCGAAGCAACAGGGTCTTCGGGCTACACCTTC. Translated: CASSEATGSSGYTF.

This chain links TRBV30 with TRBJ1-4; 7 bases map to TRBD1. In germline, CDR1 is GTSNPN, CDR2 SVGIG (reference sequence). Trimming took 3 bases from V and 7 from J; bases not matched to a gene: 2. This CDR3 has 12 residues. CDR3 nucleotides: TGTGCCTGGAGGAACAGGGGTGAAAAACTGTTTTTT. It specifies CAWRNRGEKLFF.

The rearrangement uses TRBV5-1 and TRBJ2-1, with 11 bases fitting TRBD2. The junction had 3 bases not matched to a gene; V was cut back by 2 bases and J by 5 bases. Germline V gives CDR1 SGHRS, CDR2 YFSETQ. The CDR3 sequence is 15 residues long. CDR3 protein: CASSFLAGGNNEQFF. The CDR3 coding sequence is TGCGCCAGCAGCTTTCTAGCGGGAGGTAACAATGAGCAGTTCTTC. Together with reference TRBV5-1 and TRBJ2-1, the CDR3 gives the full variable domain: KAGVTQTPRYLIKTRGQQVTLSCSPISGHRSVSWYQQTPGQGLQFLFEYFSETQRNKGNFPGRFSGRQFSNSRSEMNVSTLELGDSALYLCASSFLAGGNNEQFFGPGTRLTVL.

About this clone itself: This sample also contains other DNA sequences that code for the same CDR3. V usage is TRBV5-5 and J usage is TRBJ2-1; 8 nucleotides agree with TRBD1. Trimming cost V 1 base and J 4 bases; bases outside gene matches: 7. CDR1 is SGHKS, CDR2 YYEKEE, per germline (reference sequence). The length of the CDR3 is 16 residues. The CDR3 reads CASSLFSGGPYNEQFF. CDR3 nucleotide sequence: TGTGCCAGCAGCTTGTTTTCAGGGGGCCCATACAATGAGCAGTTCTTC.